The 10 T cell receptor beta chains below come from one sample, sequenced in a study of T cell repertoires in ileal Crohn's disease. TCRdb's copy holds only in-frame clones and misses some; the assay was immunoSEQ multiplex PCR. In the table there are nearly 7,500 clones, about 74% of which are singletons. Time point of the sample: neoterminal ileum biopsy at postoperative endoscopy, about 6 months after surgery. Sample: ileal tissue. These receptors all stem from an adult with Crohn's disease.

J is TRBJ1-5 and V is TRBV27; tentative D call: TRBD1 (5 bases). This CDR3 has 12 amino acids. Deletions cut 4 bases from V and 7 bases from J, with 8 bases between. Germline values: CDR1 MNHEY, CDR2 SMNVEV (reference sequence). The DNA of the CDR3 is TGTGCCAGCAGTTCCCAGGGACAGCCCCAGCATTTT. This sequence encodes CASSSQGQPQHF.

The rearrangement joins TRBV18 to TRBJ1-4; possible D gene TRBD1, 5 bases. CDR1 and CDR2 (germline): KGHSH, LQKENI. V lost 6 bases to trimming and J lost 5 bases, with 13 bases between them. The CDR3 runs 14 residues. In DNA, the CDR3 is TGTGCCAGCTCCCCGGGACTGACGAATGAAAAACTGTTTTTT. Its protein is CASSPGLTNEKLFF.

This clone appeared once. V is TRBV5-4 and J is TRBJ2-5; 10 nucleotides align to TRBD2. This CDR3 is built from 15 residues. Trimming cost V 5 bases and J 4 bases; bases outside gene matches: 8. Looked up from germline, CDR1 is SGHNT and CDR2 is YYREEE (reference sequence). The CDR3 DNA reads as TGTGCCAGCAGAACGAGCGGGGGGGCCACAGAGACCCAGTACTTC. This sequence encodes CASRTSGGATETQYF.

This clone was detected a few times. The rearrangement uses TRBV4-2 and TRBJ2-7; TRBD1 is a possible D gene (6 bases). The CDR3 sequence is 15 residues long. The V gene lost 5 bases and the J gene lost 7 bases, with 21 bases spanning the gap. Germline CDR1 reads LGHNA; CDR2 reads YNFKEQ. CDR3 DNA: TGTGCCAGCAGCTCAAGAAGAGGGGGTCCGGGGGAGCAGTACTTC. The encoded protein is CASSSRRGGPGEQYF.

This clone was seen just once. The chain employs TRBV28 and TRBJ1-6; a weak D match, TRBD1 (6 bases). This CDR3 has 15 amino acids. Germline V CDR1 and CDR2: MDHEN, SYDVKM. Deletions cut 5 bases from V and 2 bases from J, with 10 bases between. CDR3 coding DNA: TGTGCCAGCAGTGTACAGGGAACCTATAATTCACCCCTCCACTTT. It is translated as CASSVQGTYNSPLHF. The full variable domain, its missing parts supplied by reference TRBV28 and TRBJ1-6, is DVKVTQSSRYLVKRTGEKVFLECVQDMDHENMFWYRQDPGLGLRLIYFSYDVKMKEKGDIPEGYSVSREKKERFSLILESASTNQTSMYLCASSVQGTYNSPLHFGNGTRLTVT.

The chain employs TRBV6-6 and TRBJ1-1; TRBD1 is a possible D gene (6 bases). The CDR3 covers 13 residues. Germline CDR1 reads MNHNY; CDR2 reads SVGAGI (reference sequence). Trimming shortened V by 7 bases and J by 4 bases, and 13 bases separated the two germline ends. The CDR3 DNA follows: TGTGCCAGCACTACCTTAGGGGGCACTGAAGCTTTCTTT. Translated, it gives CASTTLGGTEAFF.

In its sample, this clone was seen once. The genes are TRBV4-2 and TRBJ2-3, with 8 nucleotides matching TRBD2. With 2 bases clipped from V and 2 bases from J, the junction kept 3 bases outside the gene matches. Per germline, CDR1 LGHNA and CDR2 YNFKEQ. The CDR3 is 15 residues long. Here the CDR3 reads CASSQKRGTTDTQYF. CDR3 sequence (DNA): TGTGCCAGCAGCCAAAAGCGGGGGACCACAGATACGCAGTATTTT.

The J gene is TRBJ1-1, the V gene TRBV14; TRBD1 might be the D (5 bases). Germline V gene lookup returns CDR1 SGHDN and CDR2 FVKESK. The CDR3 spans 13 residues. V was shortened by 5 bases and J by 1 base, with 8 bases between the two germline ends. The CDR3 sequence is CASSSGGNTEAFF. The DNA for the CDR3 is TGTGCCAGCAGCTCGGGGGGGAACACTGAAGCTTTCTTT.

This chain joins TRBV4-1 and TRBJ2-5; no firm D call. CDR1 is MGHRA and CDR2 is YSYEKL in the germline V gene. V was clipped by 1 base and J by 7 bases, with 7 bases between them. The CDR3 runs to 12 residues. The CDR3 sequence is CASSQVSGTQYF. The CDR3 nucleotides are TGCGCCAGCAGCCAAGTCAGTGGGACCCAGTACTTC.

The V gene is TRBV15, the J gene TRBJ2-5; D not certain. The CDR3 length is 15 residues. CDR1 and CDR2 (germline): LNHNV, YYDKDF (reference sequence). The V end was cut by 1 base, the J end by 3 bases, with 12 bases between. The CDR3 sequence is CATSRGSSREETQYF. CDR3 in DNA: TGTGCCACCAGCAGAGGAAGTAGCAGAGAAGAGACCCAGTACTTC.